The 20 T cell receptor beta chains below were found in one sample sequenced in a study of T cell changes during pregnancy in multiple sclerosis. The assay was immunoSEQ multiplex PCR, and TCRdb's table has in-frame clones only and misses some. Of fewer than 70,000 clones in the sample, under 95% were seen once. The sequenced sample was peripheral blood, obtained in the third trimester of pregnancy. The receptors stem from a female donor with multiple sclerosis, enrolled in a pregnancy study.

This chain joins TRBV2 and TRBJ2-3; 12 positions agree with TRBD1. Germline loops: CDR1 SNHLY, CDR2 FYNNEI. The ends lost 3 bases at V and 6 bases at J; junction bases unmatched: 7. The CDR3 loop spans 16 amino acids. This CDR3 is CASSEMGQGASDTQYF. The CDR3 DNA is TGTGCCAGCAGTGAGATGGGACAGGGGGCGTCGGATACGCAGTATTTT. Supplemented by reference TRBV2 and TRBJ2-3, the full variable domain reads EPEVTQTPSHQVTQMGQEVILRCVPISNHLYFYWYRQILGQKVEFLVSFYNNEISEKSEIFDDQFSVERPDGSNFTLKIRSTKLEDSAMYFCASSEMGQGASDTQYFGPGTRLTVL.

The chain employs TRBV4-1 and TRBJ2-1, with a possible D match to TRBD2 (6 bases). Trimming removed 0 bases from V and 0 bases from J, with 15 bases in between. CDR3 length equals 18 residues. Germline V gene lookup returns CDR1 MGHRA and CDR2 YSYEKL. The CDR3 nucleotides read TGCGCCAGCAGCCAAGATCTGGGGGACTTTAACTCCTACAATGAGCAGTTCTTC. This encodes CASSQDLGDFNSYNEQFF.

CDR3 bases: TGCGCCAGCAGCTTACAGAGCACCGGGGAGCTGTTTTTT. Amino acid sequence: CASSLQSTGELFF. The chain carries TRBV5-1 and TRBJ2-2; D remains ambiguous. Germline V gives CDR1 SGHRS, CDR2 YFSETQ. Trimming shortened V by 2 bases and J by 4 bases, and 6 bases separated the two germline ends. The CDR3 is 13 amino acids.

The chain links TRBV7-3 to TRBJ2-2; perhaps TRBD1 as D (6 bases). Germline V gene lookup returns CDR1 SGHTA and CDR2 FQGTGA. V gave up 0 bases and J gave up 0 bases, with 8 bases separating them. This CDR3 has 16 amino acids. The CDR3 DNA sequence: TGTGCCAGCAGCTTAACCGGGACATCGAACACCGGGGAGCTGTTTTTT. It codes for CASSLTGTSNTGELFF.

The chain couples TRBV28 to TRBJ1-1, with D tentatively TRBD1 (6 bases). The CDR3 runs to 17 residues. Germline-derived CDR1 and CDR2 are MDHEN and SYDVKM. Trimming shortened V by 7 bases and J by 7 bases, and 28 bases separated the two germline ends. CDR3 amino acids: CASIGVRAGDQQSEAFF. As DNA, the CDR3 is TGTGCCAGCATTGGCGTGCGGGCAGGGGACCAACAAAGTGAAGCTTTCTTT.

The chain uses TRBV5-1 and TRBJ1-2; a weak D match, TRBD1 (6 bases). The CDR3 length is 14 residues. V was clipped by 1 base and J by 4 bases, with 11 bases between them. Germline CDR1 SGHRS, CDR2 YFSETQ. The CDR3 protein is CASSLTGPSYGYTF. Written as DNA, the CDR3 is TGCGCCAGCAGCTTGACAGGGCCCAGCTATGGCTACACCTTC.

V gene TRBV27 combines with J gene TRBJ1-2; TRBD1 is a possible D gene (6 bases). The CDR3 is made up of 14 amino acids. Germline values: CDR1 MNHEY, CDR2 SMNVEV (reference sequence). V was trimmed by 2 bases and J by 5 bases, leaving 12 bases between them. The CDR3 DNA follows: TGTGCCAGCAGTTTAGAGGGGGTGAGATATGGCTACACCTTC. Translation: CASSLEGVRYGYTF.

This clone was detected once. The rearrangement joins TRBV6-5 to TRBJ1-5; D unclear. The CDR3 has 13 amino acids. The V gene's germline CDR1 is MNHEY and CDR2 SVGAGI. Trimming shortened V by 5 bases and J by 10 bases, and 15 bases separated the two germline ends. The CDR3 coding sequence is TGTGCCAGCAGTCGCAGGTCCTTCACACCCCAGCATTTT. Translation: CASSRRSFTPQHF.

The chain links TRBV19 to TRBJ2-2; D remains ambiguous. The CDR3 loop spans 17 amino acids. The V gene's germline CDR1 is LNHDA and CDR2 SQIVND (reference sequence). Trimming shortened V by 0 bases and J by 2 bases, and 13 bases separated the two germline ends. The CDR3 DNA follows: TGTGCCAGTAGTATAGATGCCCCAATAGTCAACACCGGGGAGCTGTTTTTT. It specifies CASSIDAPIVNTGELFF. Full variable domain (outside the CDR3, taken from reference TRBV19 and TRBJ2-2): DGGITQSPKYLFRKEGQNVTLSCEQNLNHDAMYWYRQDPGQGLRLIYYSQIVNDFQKGDIAEGYSVSREKKESFPLTVTSAQKNPTAFYLCASSIDAPIVNTGELFFGEGSRLTVL.

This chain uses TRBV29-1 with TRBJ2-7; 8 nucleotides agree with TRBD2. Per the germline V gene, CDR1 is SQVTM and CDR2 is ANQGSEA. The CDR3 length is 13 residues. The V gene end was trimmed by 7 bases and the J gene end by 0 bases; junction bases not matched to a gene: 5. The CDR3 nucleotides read TGCAGCGCCGGTCGGGGGGGCTCCTACGAGCAGTACTTC. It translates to CSAGRGGSYEQYF.

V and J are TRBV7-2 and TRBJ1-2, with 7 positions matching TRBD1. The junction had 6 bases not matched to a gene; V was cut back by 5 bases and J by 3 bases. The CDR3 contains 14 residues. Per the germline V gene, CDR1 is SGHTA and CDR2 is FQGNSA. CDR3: CASSRDRADYGYTF. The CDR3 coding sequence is TGTGCCAGCAGCCGAGACAGGGCGGACTATGGCTACACCTTC. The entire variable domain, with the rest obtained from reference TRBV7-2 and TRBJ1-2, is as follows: GAGVSQSPSNKVTEKGKDVELRCDPISGHTALYWYRQSLGQGLEFLIYFQGNSAPDKSGLPSDRFSAERTGGSVSTLTIQRTQQEDSAVYLCASSRDRADYGYTFGSGTRLTVV.

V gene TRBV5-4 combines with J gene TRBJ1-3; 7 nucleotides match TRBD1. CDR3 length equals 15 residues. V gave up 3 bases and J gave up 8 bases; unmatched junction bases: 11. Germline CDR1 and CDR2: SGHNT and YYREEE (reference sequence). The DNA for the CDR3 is TGTGCCAGCAGCTCCTCCCGGGCGGGGACAGACACCATATATTTT. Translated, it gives CASSSSRAGTDTIYF.

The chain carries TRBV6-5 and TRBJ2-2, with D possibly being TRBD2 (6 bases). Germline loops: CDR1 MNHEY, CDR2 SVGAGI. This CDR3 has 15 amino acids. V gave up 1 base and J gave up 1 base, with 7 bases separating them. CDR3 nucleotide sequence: TGTGCCAGCAGTTACTGGCGGGGGAACACCGGGGAGCTGTTTTTT. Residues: CASSYWRGNTGELFF.

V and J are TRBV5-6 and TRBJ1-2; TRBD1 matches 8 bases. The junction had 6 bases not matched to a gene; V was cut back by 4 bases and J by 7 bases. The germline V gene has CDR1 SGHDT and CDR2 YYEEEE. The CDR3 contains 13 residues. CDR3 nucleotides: TGTGCCAGCAGCGCGCAGGGGGCGGTTGGCTACACCTTC. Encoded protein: CASSAQGAVGYTF.

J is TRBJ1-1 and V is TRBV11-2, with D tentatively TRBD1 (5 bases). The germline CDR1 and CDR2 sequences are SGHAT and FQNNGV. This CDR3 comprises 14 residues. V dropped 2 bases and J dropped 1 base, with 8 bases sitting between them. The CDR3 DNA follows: TGTGCCAGCAGCTTAAGGGGCCCGAACACTGAAGCTTTCTTT. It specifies CASSLRGPNTEAFF.

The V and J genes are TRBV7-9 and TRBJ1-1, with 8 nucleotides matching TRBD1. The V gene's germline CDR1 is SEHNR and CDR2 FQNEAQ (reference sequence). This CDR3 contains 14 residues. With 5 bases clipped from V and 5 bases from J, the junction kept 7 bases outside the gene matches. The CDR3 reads CASSLEWDRTEAFF. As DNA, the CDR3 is TGTGCCAGCAGCCTAGAGTGGGACAGGACTGAAGCTTTCTTT.

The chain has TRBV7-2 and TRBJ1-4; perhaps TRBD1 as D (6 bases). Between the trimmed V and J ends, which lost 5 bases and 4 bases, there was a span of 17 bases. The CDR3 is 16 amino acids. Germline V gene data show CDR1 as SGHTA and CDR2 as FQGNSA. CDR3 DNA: TGTGCCAGCAGCCCGCAATTAGGGGGAAGTAATGAAAAACTGTTTTTT. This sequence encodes CASSPQLGGSNEKLFF.

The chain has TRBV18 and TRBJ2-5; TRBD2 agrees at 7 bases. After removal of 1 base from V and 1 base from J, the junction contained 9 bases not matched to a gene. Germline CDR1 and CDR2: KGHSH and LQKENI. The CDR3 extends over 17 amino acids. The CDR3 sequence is CASSPRVLAALQETQYF. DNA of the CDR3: TGTGCCAGCTCACCACGTGTCCTAGCGGCACTCCAAGAGACCCAGTACTTC.

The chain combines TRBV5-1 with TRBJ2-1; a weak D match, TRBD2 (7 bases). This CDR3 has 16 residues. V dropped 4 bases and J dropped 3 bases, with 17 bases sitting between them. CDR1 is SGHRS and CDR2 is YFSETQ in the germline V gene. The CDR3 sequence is CASSGTGTGGYNEQFF. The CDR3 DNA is TGCGCCAGCAGCGGAACAGGGACGGGGGGCTACAATGAGCAGTTCTTC.

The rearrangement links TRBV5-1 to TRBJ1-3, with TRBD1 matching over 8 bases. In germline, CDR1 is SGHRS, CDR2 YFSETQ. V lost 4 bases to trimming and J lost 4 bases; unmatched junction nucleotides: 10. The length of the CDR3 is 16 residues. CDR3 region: CASSVSPGGSGNTIYF. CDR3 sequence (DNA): TGCGCCAGCAGCGTTTCGCCAGGGGGCTCAGGAAACACCATATATTTT.